The 12 T cell receptor beta chains below all came from one sample that was sequenced in a study of neurological immune-mediated disorders. TCRdb redid the calling of the 5' RACE reads with MiXCR, one entry per CDR3 protein. This table holds 60,000 to 75,000 distinct CDR3 sequences, about 8.9% found once. Described time point: longitudinal time-point 2. The specimen sequenced was PBMCs. The origin of the receptors is a man aged 25 to 40 in good health.

This clonotype was seen many times. The V gene is TRBV20-1, the J gene TRBJ2-7, with D tentatively TRBD2 (6 bases). In germline, CDR1 is DFQATT, CDR2 SNEGSKA (reference sequence). The CDR3 length is 13 residues. The ends were cut back, 5 bases at V and 5 bases at J, with 16 bases in the middle. The DNA for the CDR3 is TGCAGTGCTCCCGGGACGTCGGGGGACGAGCAGTACTTC. Its protein is CSAPGTSGDEQYF.

This clonotype was seen at least ten times. The chain recombines TRBV6-6 with TRBJ1-1; 11 bases align to TRBD1. There are 19 residues in the CDR3. The V segment lost 1 base and the J segment 0 bases; nucleotides outside the gene matches: 10. Germline CDR1 reads MNHNY; CDR2 reads SVGAGI (reference sequence). The CDR3 reads CASSYFGTGGKGMNTEAFF. The CDR3 DNA reads as TGTGCCAGCAGTTACTTTGGGACAGGGGGTAAAGGGATGAACACTGAAGCTTTCTTT.

By sample fraction, this clonotype is medium-sized. The V and J genes are TRBV28 and TRBJ2-5; 8 positions match TRBD1. This CDR3 spans 15 amino acids. CDR1 MDHEN and CDR2 SYDVKM come from the germline V gene. Trimming took 8 bases from V and 5 from J; bases not matched to a gene: 13. DNA for the CDR3: TGTGCCAGCCAGTGGGCAGGGGGCGCATATGAGACCCAGTACTTC. Its translation: CASQWAGGAYETQYF.

This clonotype was detected ten times or more. V is TRBV29-1 and J is TRBJ2-3; D gene ambiguous. Germline loops: CDR1 SQVTM, CDR2 ANQGSEA. The CDR3 is made up of 12 amino acids. V was shortened by 0 bases and J by 4 bases, with 5 bases between the two germline ends. DNA of the CDR3: TGCAGCGTTGAAGATATCTCAGATACGCAGTATTTT. Translated: CSVEDISDTQYF.

Ten or more counts support this clonotype. The rearrangement joins TRBV9 to TRBJ2-1; 12 nucleotides agree with TRBD1. V gave up 0 bases and J gave up 6 bases; unmatched junction bases: 7. Germline V lookup: CDR1 SGDLS, CDR2 YYNGEE. The CDR3 loop spans 17 amino acids. CDR3 sequence: CASSVVGDRGLANEQFF. The CDR3 DNA is TGTGCCAGCAGCGTAGTCGGGGACAGGGGGCTGGCCAATGAGCAGTTCTTC.

This clonotype was observed many times. The chain recombines TRBV12-5 with TRBJ2-1; D might be TRBD2 (6 bases). The V and J ends lost 7 bases and 9 bases respectively, with 13 bases between them. The CDR3 spans 12 residues. CDR1 and CDR2 (germline): LGHNT, FRNRAP. CDR3 sequence: CASALLGGEQFF. CDR3 coding DNA: TGTGCTAGTGCTCTCCTGGGGGGTGAGCAGTTCTTC.

This clonotype was detected ten times or more. V gene TRBV7-2 combines with J gene TRBJ2-1; weak D call: TRBD1 (5 bases). The CDR3 contains 15 residues. From germline, CDR1 is SGHTA and CDR2 FQGNSA. V lost 1 base to trimming and J lost 3 bases, with 10 bases between them. Here the CDR3 DNA reads TGTGCCAGCAGCTTAGTAGGCGACAGCTACAATGAGCAGTTCTTC. Translating gives CASSLVGDSYNEQFF.

This clonotype has ten or more counts. The chain uses TRBV5-6 and TRBJ2-1; 8 bases are shared with TRBD2. The CDR3 runs to 19 residues. Looked up from germline, CDR1 is SGHDT and CDR2 is YYEEEE. Trimming at V came to 1 base and at J to 0 bases, leaving 12 bases not matched to a gene. CDR3 nucleotides: TGTGCCAGCAGCTTGATGGAGCTAGCGGGTGGGAGCTCCTACAATGAGCAGTTCTTC. This translates into CASSLMELAGGSSYNEQFF.

This clonotype was counted at least ten times. The CDR3: CASSLSRPQGEQYF. The CDR3 DNA reads as TGTGCCAGCAGCTTAAGTAGGCCCCAAGGCGAGCAGTACTTC. This chain uses TRBV7-2 with TRBJ2-7, with D uncertain. CDR1 and CDR2 from the germline V gene are SGHTA and FQGNSA. V dropped 2 bases and J dropped 6 bases, with 14 bases sitting between them. The CDR3 length is 14 residues.

There are many counts of this clonotype. This sequence joins TRBV5-1 and TRBJ2-3; D not certain. Per the germline V gene, CDR1 is SGHRS and CDR2 is YFSETQ. The CDR3 is 14 residues long. V dropped 7 bases and J dropped 0 bases, with 12 bases sitting between them. The CDR3 DNA reads TGCGCCAGCGGGCAGCTGCCTAGCACAGATACGCAGTATTTT. This sequence encodes CASGQLPSTDTQYF.

This clonotype was observed many times. The gene calls are TRBV25-1 and TRBJ2-5, with 12 positions matching TRBD1. The germline V gene encodes CDR1 MGHDK and CDR2 SYGVNS. The CDR3 has 15 amino acids. Trimming cost V 7 bases and J 3 bases; bases outside gene matches: 6. The CDR3 reads CASNRDRGLEETQYF. In DNA, the CDR3 is TGTGCCAGCAACCGGGACAGGGGGCTGGAAGAGACCCAGTACTTC.

Notes on this clonotype: A much larger clonotype is one base distant, so this may be a read error. The chain employs TRBV5-1 and TRBJ1-1, with a possible D match to TRBD1 (5 bases). The CDR3 covers 15 residues. Trimming took 0 bases from V and 0 from J, leaving 9 bases between them. Per germline, CDR1 SGHRS and CDR2 YFSETQ. CDR3 DNA: TGCGCCAGCAGCTTGGAGGGACCGGTGAACACTGAAGCTTTCTTT. Translated, it gives CASSLEGPVNTEAFF.